Given below is one T cell receptor (beta chain) in context. This entry is derived from a study of blood T cell repertoires in COVID-19. About the study: Samples came from the United States, Italy and Spain, spanning acute and convalescent COVID-19. Nucleic acid was either cDNA or gDNA, and it came from T cells, B-cell-depleted T cells, or PBMCs.

Original methodology: Using reference gene primer amplification, nucleated cell counts were estimated. Assay: immunoSEQ multiplex PCR; the TCRdb copy retains only in-frame clones and omits some. V, J and clone size derive from that table, while D and trimming were established from the DNA sequence. The sample yields about 150,000 clones, about four fifths seen once. The CDR3 runs 14 residues. CDR1 MNHEY and CDR2 SVGEGT come from the germline V gene. Trimming cost V 5 bases and J 7 bases; bases outside gene matches: 4. Sequencing used peripheral blood. This chain links TRBV6-2 or TRBV6-3 with TRBJ1-6, with 8 bases that match TRBD1. This TCR derives from an elderly woman with acute or convalescent COVID-19. The CDR3 DNA sequence: TGTGCCAGCAGTCAACAGGGGGGAAATTCACCCCTCCACTTT. It yields the protein CASSQQGGNSPLHF.